The clone carrying this T cell receptor beta chain was picked up many times. Its antigen is currently unknown. Germline V gene data show CDR1 as SGHNT and CDR2 as YYREEE (reference sequence). This CDR3 is 13 amino acids long. V gave up 9 bases and J gave up 5 bases, with 16 bases separating them. This sample was taken from a study of T cells in Graves' hyperthyroidism and ophthalmopathy. Exclusion followed for patients with uncontrolled infection, other autoimmune disease, pregnancy or lactation. This sample holds PBMCs from less than 11 ml fresh peripheral blood. Study-wide results and caveats: Ophthalmopathy stood apart from stable hyperthyroidism in a 13 V-J model.

From RNA transcripts, TCR beta CDR3 regions were amplified. Primed by the HTBI set, a first-round RT-PCR was run on the TCR CDR3. TCRdb called the multiplex PCR reads again in MiXCR, with one record for every CDR3 protein. The table shows roughly 720,000 distinct CDR3 sequences, with 15% to 20% occurring only once. J is TRBJ2-3 and V is TRBV5-4, with D uncertain. Sample: blood. This TCR was sampled from a man aged 45 to 65 with Graves' hyperthyroidism. The CDR3 nucleotides read TGTGCCACCACGGAAGGGCTGGGAGATACGCAGTATTTT. It translates to CATTEGLGDTQYF.